Each of the 20 T cell receptor beta chains below was sequenced from the same sample in a study of blood T cell repertoires in COVID-19. Assay: immunoSEQ multiplex PCR; the TCRdb copy retains only in-frame clones and omits some. The table records around 220,000 clones, around 80% of them present only once. The material sequenced was peripheral blood. The receptor set was obtained from a human donor in a cohort sampled during active COVID-19.

V gene TRBV5-1 combines with J gene TRBJ2-1, with D possibly TRBD1 on 5 matching bases. The germline CDR1 and CDR2 sequences are SGHRS and YFSETQ. This CDR3 comprises 15 residues. With 0 bases removed from V and 8 bases from J, the gap between germline ends came to 15 bases. CDR3 sequence: CASSLGQGGFYEQFF. The CDR3 coding sequence is TGCGCCAGCAGCTTGGGTCAGGGTGGTTTTTATGAGCAGTTCTTC. Full variable domain (remainder filled in from reference TRBV5-1 and TRBJ2-1): KAGVTQTPRYLIKTRGQQVTLSCSPISGHRSVSWYQQTPGQGLQFLFEYFSETQRNKGNFPGRFSGRQFSNSRSEMNVSTLELGDSALYLCASSLGQGGFYEQFFGPGTRLTVL.

The chain has TRBV13 and TRBJ2-3; 7 bases align to TRBD2. Germline assignment: CDR1 PRHDT and CDR2 FYEKMQ (reference sequence). This CDR3 comprises 16 residues. The V and J ends lost 5 bases and 3 bases, in that order; junction bases with no gene match: 11. DNA of the CDR3: TGTGCCAGCAGCGGGGGACGTGGGAGGGCTACAGATACGCAGTATTTT. Translated, it gives CASSGGRGRATDTQYF.

This chain joins TRBV5-4 and TRBJ1-1; the match to TRBD1 covers 9 bases. Trimming removed 2 bases from V and 3 bases from J; junction bases left unmatched: 2. Germline CDR1 reads SGHNT; CDR2 reads YYREEE (reference sequence). The length of the CDR3 is 14 residues. The chain's CDR3 is CASSFDRGDTEAFF. The DNA of the CDR3 is TGTGCCAGCAGCTTCGACAGGGGGGACACTGAAGCTTTCTTT.

The rearrangement uses TRBV7-2 and TRBJ2-2, with D tentatively TRBD2 (5 bases). With 6 bases removed from V and 2 bases from J, the gap between germline ends came to 10 bases. The CDR3 covers 14 residues. Germline V gene sequence: CDR1 SGHTA, CDR2 FQGNSA. For the CDR3, the DNA is TGTGCCAGCAGAACTAGGCCCAACACCGGGGAGCTGTTTTTT. Residues: CASRTRPNTGELFF.

This chain connects TRBV20-1 to TRBJ1-2; no reliable D call. The CDR3 has 11 residues. Trimming left V 0 bases short and J 13 bases short, with 12 bases between. CDR1 is DFQATT and CDR2 is SNEGSKA in the germline V gene (reference sequence). The CDR3 sequence: CSARDNQRPTF. Here the CDR3 DNA reads TGCAGTGCTAGAGATAACCAGAGGCCCACCTTC.

This clone was observed once. The V and J genes are TRBV7-9 and TRBJ2-7, with 11 bases that match TRBD1. The J segment lost 2 bases and the V segment lost 4 bases, leaving 4 bases of the junction unmatched. The CDR3 totals 15 residues. Germline V CDR1 and CDR2: SEHNR, FQNEAQ (reference sequence). The CDR3 region has the DNA TGTGCCAGCAGCTCCGGGACAGGGGGGACCTACGAGCAGTACTTC. Its protein product is CASSSGTGGTYEQYF.

J is TRBJ2-1 and V is TRBV7-2, with 10 bases identical to TRBD1. The CDR3 covers 17 residues. Germline lookup yields CDR1 SGHTA and CDR2 FQGNSA. Losses at the gene ends were 6 bases for V and 8 bases for J; bases not matched to a gene: 16. Here the CDR3 reads CASSSRVGDRGGHEQFF. CDR3 DNA sequence: TGTGCCAGCAGTTCCAGGGTCGGGGACAGGGGAGGCCATGAGCAGTTCTTC.

The rearrangement joins TRBV29-1 to TRBJ2-7, with 7 bases that match TRBD1. In germline, CDR1 is SQVTM, CDR2 ANQGSEA. This CDR3 comprises 13 residues. V shed 7 bases, J shed 2 bases, and the junction held 8 bases outside the gene matches. In nucleotides, the CDR3 is TGCAGCGGGGCGGACAGGTATACCTACGAGCAGTACTTC. Encoded protein: CSGADRYTYEQYF.

The chain recombines TRBV30 with TRBJ2-7, with D perhaps matching TRBD2 (7 bases). The CDR3 is 15 residues long. Trimming removed 4 bases at V and 6 bases at J, with 22 bases between. The germline V gene encodes CDR1 GTSNPN and CDR2 SVGIG (reference sequence). CDR3 nucleotides: TGTGCCTGGACTCTAAGGGGGGGGCGCGGAGGCGAGCAGTACTTC. It encodes CAWTLRGGRGGEQYF.

On this clone: Other nucleotide sequences in the sample specify the same CDR3. The chain has TRBV7-8 and TRBJ1-1; D gene unclear. Germline CDR1 reads SGHVS; CDR2 reads FQNEAQ. The ends were cut back, 5 bases at V and 3 bases at J, with 10 bases in the middle. The CDR3 is made up of 13 amino acids. The chain's CDR3 is CASSARRDTEAFF. The CDR3 region has the DNA TGTGCCAGCAGCGCGAGACGGGACACTGAAGCTTTCTTT.

V gene TRBV23-1 combines with J gene TRBJ1-3, with TRBD1 identical over 7 bases. TRBV23-1 is an ORF, with its function uncertain. The ends lost 8 bases at V and 1 base at J; junction bases unmatched: 5. This CDR3 has 14 residues. This CDR3 is CASGDRVSGNTIYF. DNA of the CDR3: TGCGCCAGCGGAGACAGGGTTTCTGGAAACACCATATATTTT.

This chain uses TRBV7-2 with TRBJ1-2; a weak D match, TRBD1 (5 bases). The CDR3 spans 14 residues. Trimming pared 0 bases from V and 4 bases from J, leaving 9 bases between. Germline CDR1 SGHTA, CDR2 FQGNSA. The DNA for the CDR3 is TGTGCCAGCAGCTTAGCGATGGGGCCCTATGGCTACACCTTC. Its protein product is CASSLAMGPYGYTF.

The chain combines TRBV30 with TRBJ1-5; D not certain. Trimming left V 0 bases short and J 4 bases short, with 19 bases between. Germline-derived CDR1 and CDR2 are GTSNPN and SVGIG (reference sequence). There are 17 residues in the CDR3. The CDR3 DNA follows: TGTGCCTGGAGTGTAGCGGTATCATCAGAACCGAATCAGCCCCAGCATTTT. Residues: CAWSVAVSSEPNQPQHF.

V and J are TRBV6-5 and TRBJ2-5, with a tentative D call TRBD2 (5 bases). With 4 bases removed from V and 11 bases from J, the gap between germline ends came to 11 bases. Germline-derived CDR1 and CDR2 are MNHEY and SVGAGI. This CDR3 comprises 11 residues. The CDR3 DNA is TGTGCCAGCAGTTCCAAGGACTGGCAGTACTTC. Amino acids: CASSSKDWQYF.

This clone was detected once. The rearrangement joins TRBV6-5 to TRBJ2-4; 8 nucleotides agree with TRBD2. V lost 0 bases, J lost 9 bases, and 4 bases stayed unmatched. The length of the CDR3 is 14 residues. From germline, CDR1 is MNHEY and CDR2 SVGAGI. Written as DNA, the CDR3 is TGTGCCAGCAGTTACTCGACTAGCGCGGTCATTCAGTACTTC. Encoded protein: CASSYSTSAVIQYF.

The rearrangement links TRBV28 to TRBJ1-4; TRBD1 matches at 9 bases. Germline lookup yields CDR1 MDHEN and CDR2 SYDVKM. V lost 3 bases, J lost 8 bases, and 7 bases stayed unmatched. CDR3 size: 15 residues. CDR3 residues: CASSLMGDRAEKLFF. CDR3 nucleotides: TGTGCCAGCAGTTTGATGGGGGACAGGGCCGAAAAACTGTTTTTT. Combining the CDR3 with reference TRBV28 and TRBJ1-4 gives the whole variable domain DVKVTQSSRYLVKRTGEKVFLECVQDMDHENMFWYRQDPGLGLRLIYFSYDVKMKEKGDIPEGYSVSREKKERFSLILESASTNQTSMYLCASSLMGDRAEKLFFGSGTQLSVL.

The chain has TRBV11-3 and TRBJ2-5; 14 bases are a match to TRBD2. V shed 1 base and J 5 bases; nucleotides not matched to a gene: 3. CDR1 SGHNT and CDR2 YENEEA come from the germline V gene. The CDR3 is 16 amino acids. CDR3 DNA sequence: TGTGCCAGCAGCTTAGGACTAGCGGGAGGGCCGGAGACCCAGTACTTC. Amino acid sequence: CASSLGLAGGPETQYF.

The chain carries TRBV4-3 and TRBJ2-7; TRBD1 agrees at 7 bases. This CDR3 spans 15 amino acids. V was pared by 9 bases and J by 2 bases, with 13 bases of the junction left unmatched. Germline V gene lookup returns CDR1 LGHNA and CDR2 YSLEER. The CDR3, as DNA: TGCGCCAGTTCCTTCGACAGGGACGGGCCCTACGAGCAGTACTTC. This sequence encodes CASSFDRDGPYEQYF.

V gene TRBV7-3 combines with J gene TRBJ2-1; TRBD2 might be the D (5 bases). The germline CDR1 and CDR2 sequences are SGHTA and FQGTGA. CDR3 length: 13 amino acids. The germline V and J ends were trimmed by 4 bases and 7 bases, with 11 bases remaining between them. The chain's CDR3 is CASSSRSGNEQFF. The CDR3, as DNA: TGTGCCAGCAGCTCAAGGTCGGGGAATGAGCAGTTCTTC.

The rearrangement joins TRBV7-2 to TRBJ1-6; D call uncertain. Germline CDR1 SGHTA, CDR2 FQGNSA. Trimming took off 1 base at V and 14 bases at J, with 12 bases between the two ends. The length of the CDR3 is 13 residues. The DNA of the CDR3 is TGTGCCAGCAGCTTAGAAGTACCGTCTACCCTCCACTTT. Amino acid sequence: CASSLEVPSTLHF.